This TCR beta chain was sequenced for a study of cytomegalovirus exposure and HLA in healthy donors. General study results and limits: Cytomegalovirus status was reportedly diagnosed by the classifier with high sensitivity and specificity. 150 or so TCR beta chains were listed as cytomegalovirus-associated.

This CDR3 has 13 amino acids. Germline CDR1 reads MNHEY; CDR2 reads SMNVEV (reference sequence). The V and J ends lost 3 bases and 3 bases respectively, with 8 bases between them. Measured with immunoSEQ multiplex PCR; TCRdb has only the in-frame clones, and not every one. The sample lists hundreds of thousands of clones; more than 75% were seen once. As to this clone: The antigen remains unidentified. Other DNA sequences in this specimen translate into the identical CDR3.

This chain links TRBV27 with TRBJ1-2; D is undetermined. This sequence originates from a woman in her 30s in good health and CMV-seropositive. The sequencing input was PBMCs. The CDR3: CASSLTGYYGYTF. As DNA, the CDR3 is TGTGCCAGCAGTTTGACGGGATACTATGGCTACACCTTC.